Shown below are 10 T cell receptor beta chains from a single sample sequenced in a study of Ad26.COV2.S vaccination and SARS-CoV-2 variants. Libraries were prepared by immunoSEQ multiplex PCR; TCRdb keeps only in-frame clonotypes and omits some of them. Of 300,000 to 350,000 clones listed, 86% are singletons. The treatment denotes: some 19 received Ad26.COV2.S at low or high dose, single or two shots; roughly five received placebo; per-sample allocation not given. The study sampled participants on day 63 after the first vaccine or placebo injection. Sequencing was performed on peripheral blood, taken in a trial of Ad26.COV2.S vaccine versus placebo. Every receptor here comes from a person between 18 and 60 years old who received the Ad26.COV2.S COVID-19 vaccine or a placebo.

The chain has TRBV7-9 and TRBJ1-2; D gene ambiguous. The germline V and J ends were trimmed by 0 bases and 7 bases, with 21 bases remaining between them. The CDR3 covers 17 residues. Germline CDR1 is SEHNR and CDR2 is FQNEAQ (reference sequence). The CDR3: CASSLARSSTRGVGYTF. DNA for the CDR3: TGTGCCAGCAGCTTAGCGCGATCATCGACGCGGGGAGTTGGCTACACCTTC. Based on the CDR3 plus reference TRBV7-9 and TRBJ1-2, the full variable domain is DTGVSQNPRHKITKRGQNVTFRCDPISEHNRLYWYRQTLGQGPEFLTYFQNEAQLEKSRLLSDRFSAERPKGSFSTLEIQRTEQGDSAMYLCASSLARSSTRGVGYTFGSGTRLTVV.

The chain links TRBV7-9 to TRBJ1-6; TRBD1 is a possible D gene (5 bases). Between the trimmed V and J ends, which lost 6 bases and 8 bases, there was a span of 14 bases. The CDR3 runs to 14 residues. From germline, CDR1 is SEHNR and CDR2 FQNEAQ (reference sequence). This CDR3 reads CASSFRGVYSPLHF. The CDR3 coding sequence is TGTGCCAGCAGTTTTAGGGGTGTCTATTCACCCCTCCACTTT.

The chain couples TRBV7-9 to TRBJ1-1; TRBD1 matches 8 bases. The CDR3 spans 14 residues. J was trimmed by 4 bases and V by 1 base; bases with no gene match: 2. Germline V CDR1 and CDR2: SEHNR, FQNEAQ (reference sequence). The CDR3 loop reads CASSLEQGVTEAFF. CDR3 DNA sequence: TGTGCCAGCAGCTTAGAACAGGGGGTCACTGAAGCTTTCTTT.

This sequence joins TRBV7-3 and TRBJ2-7; 7 bases line up with TRBD2. CDR1 is SGHTA and CDR2 is FQGTGA in the germline V gene. The CDR3 is made up of 12 amino acids. V lost 0 bases, J lost 7 bases, and 0 bases stayed unmatched. The CDR3 DNA follows: TGTGCCAGCAGCTTAACGGGAGGGGAGCAGTACTTC. Its translation: CASSLTGGEQYF.

The gene calls are TRBV19 and TRBJ1-2; D remains unclear. This CDR3 contains 12 residues. The germline V gene encodes CDR1 LNHDA and CDR2 SQIVND (reference sequence). Trimming pared 5 bases from V and 5 bases from J, leaving 9 bases between. The CDR3 loop is CASSFDGYGYTF. DNA of the CDR3: TGTGCCAGTAGTTTCGACGGGTATGGCTACACCTTC. Filled out from reference TRBV19 and TRBJ1-2, the complete variable domain reads DGGITQSPKYLFRKEGQNVTLSCEQNLNHDAMYWYRQDPGQGLRLIYYSQIVNDFQKGDIAEGYSVSREKKESFPLTVTSAQKNPTAFYLCASSFDGYGYTFGSGTRLTVV.

The chain couples TRBV7-2 to TRBJ1-2; a weak D match, TRBD1 (5 bases). V was clipped by 1 base and J by 5 bases, with 14 bases between them. Germline V gene lookup returns CDR1 SGHTA and CDR2 FQGNSA. The CDR3 is 15 amino acids. This chain's CDR3 is CASSLVLAGSYGYTF. The CDR3 nucleotides read TGTGCCAGCAGCTTAGTCCTGGCAGGGAGTTATGGCTACACCTTC.

The chain is built from TRBV3-1 (or the pseudogene TRBV3-2) and TRBJ2-5, with 7 nucleotides matching TRBD2. Germline V lookup: CDR1 LGHDT, CDR2 YNNKEL (reference sequence). This CDR3 is built from 15 residues. V trimming: 1 base; J trimming: 5 bases; junction bases outside the gene matches: 7. The CDR3 DNA sequence: TGTGCCAGCAGCCAAGGGTTTCAAGCGGGGGAGACCCAGTACTTC. Encoded protein: CASSQGFQAGETQYF.

The chain recombines TRBV18 with TRBJ2-4; 7 positions match TRBD2. Trimming removed 2 bases from V and 6 bases from J; junction bases left unmatched: 13. This CDR3 comprises 17 residues. The V gene's germline CDR1 is KGHSH and CDR2 LQKENI. This chain's CDR3 is CASSPMGGRSDLNIQYF. The CDR3 coding sequence is TGTGCCAGCTCACCAATGGGAGGGAGGAGTGACCTAAACATTCAGTACTTC. Full variable domain (outside the CDR3, taken from reference TRBV18 and TRBJ2-4): NAGVMQNPRHLVRRRGQEARLRCSPMKGHSHVYWYRQLPEEGLKFMVYLQKENIIDESGMPKERFSAEFPKEGPSILRIQQVVRGDSAAYFCASSPMGGRSDLNIQYFGAGTRLSVL.

This chain connects TRBV12-3 or TRBV12-4 to TRBJ1-4; 7 nucleotides agree with TRBD1. The CDR3 is made up of 13 amino acids. J gave up 4 bases and V 10 bases, and 6 bases lay outside the gene matches. The CDR3 DNA is TGTGCCACGGGACAGAGGAATAATGAAAAACTGTTTTTT. This sequence encodes CATGQRNNEKLFF.

The rearrangement uses TRBV5-1 and TRBJ2-7; TRBD2 might be the D (6 bases). Germline V gene sequence: CDR1 SGHRS, CDR2 YFSETQ. Trimming removed 3 bases from V and 7 bases from J, with 14 bases in between. This CDR3 has 13 residues. CDR3 protein: CASSYSGTEEQYF. CDR3 coding DNA: TGCGCCAGCAGCTATTCAGGGACTGAAGAGCAGTACTTC.